This is a list of T cell receptor beta chains from one sample in a study of human T cells and chemical hapten exposure. MiXCR was run by TCRdb on the RACE reads, yielding one entry per CDR3 protein. The sample lists about 82,000 distinct CDR3 sequences, 5% to 8.5% seen once, with 1.3% in the top ten. The source was whole blood, collected in connection with sensitization to the hapten diphenylcyclopropenone (DPC). The origin of the receptors is a woman in her twenties or thirties with alopecia areata. Some clones in this sample may be carry-over from other donors' samples. The CDR3 runs from the conserved cysteine through the conserved F or W. A D gene is named only where the DNA matches it firmly. A row's size may be missing; if present it is once, few, many or a size class.

clone size,V gene,J gene,D gene,CDR3 protein,CDR3 DNA
many,TRBV11-2,TRBJ2-3,.,CASSLVAGLYADTQYF,TGTGCCAGCAGCTTAGTTGCGGGGCTTTATGCTGATACGCAGTATTTT
few,TRBV12-3/TRBV12-4,TRBJ1-3,.,CASSLLGFSGNTIYF,TGTGCCAGCAGTTTACTAGGGTTCTCTGGAAACACCATATATTTT
many,TRBV7-3,TRBJ1-5,.,CASSLILTVNQPQHF,TGTGCCAGCAGCTTAATTTTAACGGTAAATCAGCCCCAGCATTTT
many,TRBV6-2/TRBV6-3,TRBJ1-1,TRBD1,CASSPPDRGRHTEAFF,TGTGCCAGCAGCCCACCCGACAGGGGGCGGCACACTGAAGCTTTCTTT
many,TRBV24-1,TRBJ2-2,TRBD2,CATSEPGGWPGELFF,TGTGCCACCAGTGAGCCGGGAGGGTGGCCCGGGGAGCTGTTTTTT
.,TRBV5-1,TRBJ1-1,.,CASTEGRGAEEAFF,TGCGCCAGCACCGAAGGAAGGGGGGCAGAAGAAGCTTTCTTT
many,TRBV12-3/TRBV12-4,TRBJ1-1,.,CASSLLQGATEAFF,TGTGCCAGCAGCCTCCTACAGGGAGCCACTGAAGCTTTCTTT
many,TRBV7-9,TRBJ1-1,.,CASSLEETEAFF,TGTGCCAGCAGCTTAGAAGAAACTGAAGCTTTCTTT
many,TRBV29-1,TRBJ2-1,TRBD1,CSVGQGDEQFF,TGCAGCGTCGGACAGGGAGATGAGCAGTTCTTC
many,TRBV9,TRBJ2-7,TRBD1,CASSVAPGTGQYF,TGTGCCAGCAGCGTAGCCCCCGGGACAGGGCAGTACTTC
many,TRBV20-1,TRBJ2-7,TRBD1,CSARGAQGPRYEQYF,TGCAGTGCTAGAGGTGCACAGGGGCCTCGCTACGAGCAGTACTTC
many,TRBV9,TRBJ2-5,.,CASSVEGVGETQYF,TGTGCCAGCAGCGTAGAGGGTGTTGGGGAGACCCAGTACTTC
few,TRBV12-3/TRBV12-4,TRBJ1-2,.,CASSRGTANYGYTF,TGTGCCAGCAGTCGAGGAACAGCTAACTATGGCTACACCTTC
many,TRBV27,TRBJ1-1,.,CASREGAYTEAFF,TGTGCCAGCAGGGAGGGCGCTTACACTGAAGCTTTCTTT
many,TRBV12-3/TRBV12-4,TRBJ2-3,TRBD1,CASIVCEPGQRSTDTQYF,TGTGCCAGCATCGTATGTGAACCGGGACAGAGAAGCACAGATACGCAGTATTTT
.,TRBV5-1,TRBJ1-1,.,CASSLWTGNTGAFF,TGCGCCAGCAGCTTGTGGACGGGAAACACTGGAGCTTTCTTT
few,TRBV6-1,TRBJ2-1,TRBD2,CASSENAGGGLNEQFF,TGTGCCAGCAGTGAAAACGCGGGGGGGGGCCTAAATGAGCAGTTCTTC
few,TRBV5-1,TRBJ2-5,.,CASSLWGRQETQYF,TGCGCCAGCAGCTTGTGGGGCAGACAAGAGACCCAGTACTTC
many,TRBV24-1,TRBJ1-2,TRBD1,CATSEYTGVRGYTF,TGTGCCACCAGTGAGTATACAGGGGTCCGTGGCTACACCTTC
many,TRBV7-2,TRBJ2-7,.,CASSSGGTAYEQYF,TGTGCCAGCAGCTCCGGCGGCACAGCCTACGAGCAGTACTTC
.,TRBV7-9,TRBJ2-7,.,CASSLGTATYEQYF,TGTGCCAGCAGCTTAGGCACGGCAACCTACGAGCAGTACTTC
.,TRBV28,TRBJ2-5,TRBD1,CASSDHRGQETQYF,TGTGCCAGCAGCGATCACAGGGGCCAAGAGACCCAGTACTTC
.,TRBV18,TRBJ1-6,.,CASSPVSAGNSPLHF,TGTGCCAGCTCACCAGTTTCGGCGGGTAATTCACCCCTCCACTTT
.,TRBV9,TRBJ2-3,TRBD2,CASSFRLAGSDTQYF,TGTGCCAGCAGCTTTCGTCTAGCGGGGTCAGATACGCAGTATTTT
few,TRBV12-3/TRBV12-4,TRBJ2-3,.,CASANTDTQYF,TGTGCCAGCGCTAACACAGATACGCAGTATTTT
many,TRBV2,TRBJ1-5,.,CASSELMGGSNQPQHF,TGTGCCAGCAGTGAACTTATGGGGGGCTCGAATCAGCCCCAGCATTTT
.,TRBV19,TRBJ1-6,.,CASSEARGSPLHF,TGTGCCAGTAGTGAAGCCCGCGGTTCACCCCTCCACTTT
many,TRBV9,TRBJ2-6,TRBD1,CASSSPDRDRPRSGANVLTF,TGTGCCAGCAGCTCACCCGACCGGGACAGGCCCCGCTCTGGGGCCAACGTCCTGACTTTC
.,TRBV29-1,TRBJ2-7,TRBD2,CSAGASGGPYEQYF,TGCAGCGCCGGAGCTAGCGGGGGGCCCTACGAGCAGTACTTC
many,TRBV20-1,TRBJ1-1,TRBD1,CSANQGARTEAFF,TGCAGTGCTAACCAGGGGGCACGGACTGAAGCTTTCTTT
few,TRBV30,TRBJ2-1,TRBD2,CAWERGSSYNEQFF,TGTGCCTGGGAGCGGGGGAGCTCCTACAATGAGCAGTTCTTC
many,TRBV12-3/TRBV12-4,TRBJ1-5,.,CASSFQTPSEPQHF,TGTGCCAGCAGTTTTCAGACCCCTAGTGAGCCCCAGCATTTT
.,TRBV6-2/TRBV6-3,TRBJ1-1,.,CASSRTAWAPSDTEAFF,TGTGCCAGCAGTAGAACAGCTTGGGCCCCGTCGGACACTGAAGCTTTCTTT
many,TRBV5-6,TRBJ2-7,.,CASSLYPDSAYEQYF,TGTGCCAGCAGCTTGTATCCGGACAGCGCCTACGAGCAGTACTTC
many,TRBV9,TRBJ2-3,.,CASSPGLYTDTQYF,TGTGCCAGTAGCCCCGGCCTCTACACAGATACGCAGTATTTT
many,TRBV6-4,TRBJ2-3,.,CASSGTPEGTDTQYF,TGTGCCAGCAGTGGAACCCCGGAGGGCACAGATACGCAGTATTTT
few,TRBV5-4,TRBJ2-2,.,CASSVYTGELFF,TGTGCCAGCAGCGTTTACACCGGGGAGCTGTTTTTT
many,TRBV18,TRBJ2-3,.,CASSPSQGTDTQYF,TGTGCCAGCTCACCATCCCAGGGCACAGATACGCAGTATTTT
.,TRBV15,TRBJ1-6,.,CATSWGGPGDNSPLHF,TGTGCCACCAGCTGGGGTGGTCCGGGTGATAATTCACCCCTCCACTTT
many,TRBV6-6,TRBJ2-3,.,CASSYSGRGSGTQYF,TGTGCCAGCAGTTACTCAGGCAGGGGTAGTGGTACGCAGTATTTT
many,TRBV11-2,TRBJ2-7,TRBD1,CASSLSTGAEQYF,TGTGCCAGCAGCTTAAGTACAGGGGCCGAGCAGTACTTC
.,TRBV27,TRBJ2-7,TRBD1,CASKRQGARHEQYF,TGTGCCAGCAAGCGGCAGGGGGCACGCCACGAGCAGTACTTC
.,TRBV2,TRBJ2-1,TRBD1,CASNPDRGRDNEQFF,TGTGCCAGCAATCCGGACAGGGGGCGAGACAATGAGCAGTTCTTC
many,TRBV9,TRBJ1-2,TRBD1,CASSFLGQGANYGYTF,TGTGCCAGCAGCTTCCTGGGACAGGGAGCTAACTATGGCTACACCTTC
few,TRBV12-3/TRBV12-4,TRBJ2-3,TRBD2,CASSFNSGGSDTQYF,TGTGCCAGCAGTTTTAATAGCGGGGGATCAGATACGCAGTATTTT